A selection of T cell receptor beta chains follows, all from one sample in a study of blood T cell repertoires in COVID-19. TCRdb's copy holds only in-frame clones and misses some; the assay was immunoSEQ multiplex PCR. The sample yields approximately 52,000 clones, 86% seen once. The sequenced sample consisted of peripheral blood. The receptors shown here come from a man in his 60s with acute or convalescent COVID-19. CDR3s include the opening cysteine and the closing phenylalanine or tryptophan. The order of the fields is CDR3 protein, CDR3 DNA, V gene, D gene, clone size, J gene. The D gene is left open where the match is weak. Size tells how often a clone was seen (once, few, many) or the class of an expanded clone, and some rows leave it out.

cdr3_aa: CASSLTGGRETQYF
cdr3_nt: TGTGCCAGCAGCTTAACAGGGGGCAGGGAGACCCAGTACTTC
v_call: TRBV5-5
d_call: TRBD1
clone_size: -
j_call: TRBJ2-5

cdr3_aa: CASSPHDRDTEAFF
cdr3_nt: TGTGCCAGCAGTCCGCACGACAGGGACACTGAAGCTTTCTTT
v_call: TRBV28
d_call: TRBD1
clone_size: once
j_call: TRBJ1-1

cdr3_aa: CASSLGIAGGVQETQYF
cdr3_nt: TGTGCCAGCAGCTTGGGGATAGCGGGGGGTGTCCAAGAGACCCAGTACTTC
v_call: TRBV5-4
d_call: TRBD2
clone_size: -
j_call: TRBJ2-5

cdr3_aa: CASSQVRQGTHYGYTF
cdr3_nt: TGCGCCAGCAGCCAAGTACGACAGGGAACGCACTATGGCTACACCTTC
v_call: TRBV4-1
d_call: TRBD1
clone_size: -
j_call: TRBJ1-2

cdr3_aa: CASRGQSLNYGYTF
cdr3_nt: TGTGCCAGCAGAGGACAGAGTCTTAACTATGGCTACACCTTC
v_call: TRBV2
d_call: -
clone_size: -
j_call: TRBJ1-2

cdr3_aa: CASSPGGGRTDTQYF
cdr3_nt: TGTGCCAGCAGCCCAGGCGGGGGCCGCACAGATACGCAGTATTTT
v_call: TRBV7-3
d_call: -
clone_size: -
j_call: TRBJ2-3

cdr3_aa: CASSTGLAGVVEQFF
cdr3_nt: TGTGCCAGCAGCACGGGACTAGCGGGAGTGGTTGAGCAGTTCTTC
v_call: TRBV9
d_call: TRBD2
clone_size: once
j_call: TRBJ2-1

cdr3_aa: CASSFGPLAGSYNEQFF
cdr3_nt: TGTGCCAGCAGCTTTGGACCCCTAGCGGGGTCCTACAATGAGCAGTTCTTC
v_call: TRBV5-4
d_call: TRBD2
clone_size: -
j_call: TRBJ2-1

cdr3_aa: CASSIVRETEAFF
cdr3_nt: TGTGCCAGTAGTATAGTTCGGGAGACTGAAGCTTTCTTT
v_call: TRBV19
d_call: -
clone_size: -
j_call: TRBJ1-1

cdr3_aa: CASSFSAGGQKETQYF
cdr3_nt: TGTGCCAGCAGCTTTTCGGCGGGAGGTCAGAAAGAGACCCAGTACTTC
v_call: TRBV5-6
d_call: TRBD2
clone_size: -
j_call: TRBJ2-5

cdr3_aa: CASSNNNYGYTF
cdr3_nt: TGTGCCAGCTCAAACAACAACTATGGCTACACCTTC
v_call: TRBV18
d_call: -
clone_size: -
j_call: TRBJ1-2

cdr3_aa: CASTPVPGKKETQYF
cdr3_nt: TGTGCCAGCACCCCGGTACCAGGGAAAAAAGAGACCCAGTACTTC
v_call: TRBV28
d_call: -
clone_size: -
j_call: TRBJ2-5

cdr3_aa: CASSLAAGGDYEQYF
cdr3_nt: TGTGCCAGCAGCTTAGCGGCGGGGGGCGACTACGAGCAGTACTTC
v_call: TRBV11-3
d_call: TRBD2
clone_size: -
j_call: TRBJ2-7

cdr3_aa: CASSREREWEETQYF
cdr3_nt: TGCGCCAGCAGTCGGGAGCGGGAGTGGGAAGAGACCCAGTACTTC
v_call: TRBV23-1
d_call: TRBD2
clone_size: once
j_call: TRBJ2-5

cdr3_aa: CASSQDWQNTGELFF
cdr3_nt: TGTGCCAGCAGCCAAGATTGGCAAAACACCGGGGAGCTGTTTTTT
v_call: TRBV14
d_call: -
clone_size: -
j_call: TRBJ2-2

cdr3_aa: CASRLEPFSYNSPLHF
cdr3_nt: TGTGCCAGCAGATTAGAGCCGTTCTCCTATAATTCACCCCTCCACTTT
v_call: TRBV2
d_call: -
clone_size: -
j_call: TRBJ1-6

cdr3_aa: CASSSHSYEQYF
cdr3_nt: TGTGCCAGCAGCTCCCACAGCTACGAGCAGTACTTC
v_call: TRBV3-1/TRBV3-2
d_call: -
clone_size: -
j_call: TRBJ2-7

cdr3_aa: CASSTDRGREKLFF
cdr3_nt: TGTGCCAGCAGTACGGACAGGGGACGTGAAAAACTGTTTTTT
v_call: TRBV6-6
d_call: TRBD1
clone_size: -
j_call: TRBJ1-4